This TCR beta chain came from a study of blood T cell repertoires in COVID-19. About the research overall: COVID-19 samples collected from the United States, Italy and Spain covered acute and convalescent phases. Sample material is recorded as cDNA or gDNA derived from T cells, B-cell-depleted T cells, or PBMCs.

After removal of 5 bases from V and 0 bases from J, the junction contained 6 bases not matched to a gene. Looked up from germline, CDR1 is LNHDA and CDR2 is SQIVND (reference sequence). The length of the CDR3 is 15 residues. The method was immunoSEQ multiplex PCR; TCRdb's version includes in-frame clones alone and lacks a portion of them. The repertoire holds about 280,000 clones, roughly nine tenths seen once, with approximately 2% in the top ten. Researchers sorted participants into cohorts using their self-reported clinical history. All recovered Cohort 3 donors got two negative PCRs, got clearance, or saw symptom resolution.

The sequence was obtained from a woman aged 60-75 years who had recovered from COVID-19. The sequencing input was PBMCs or T cells enriched from blood (not recorded which). The chain recombines TRBV19 with TRBJ1-2; TRBD1 agrees at 7 bases. CDR3 nucleotide sequence: TGTGCCAGTAGTGATTACAGGGGAGCTAACTATGGCTACACCTTC. It specifies CASSDYRGANYGYTF.